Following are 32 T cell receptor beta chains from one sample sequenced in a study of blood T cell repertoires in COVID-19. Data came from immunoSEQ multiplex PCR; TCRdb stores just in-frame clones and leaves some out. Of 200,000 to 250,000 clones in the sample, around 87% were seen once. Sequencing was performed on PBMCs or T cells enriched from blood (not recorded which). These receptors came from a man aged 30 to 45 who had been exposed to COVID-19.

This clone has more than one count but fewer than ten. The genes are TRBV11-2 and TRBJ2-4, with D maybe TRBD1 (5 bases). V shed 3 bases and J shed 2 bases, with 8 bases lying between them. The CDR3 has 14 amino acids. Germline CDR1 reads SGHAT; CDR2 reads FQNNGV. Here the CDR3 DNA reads TGTGCCAGCAGCTTCTCAGGGACCAAAAACATTCAGTACTTC. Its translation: CASSFSGTKNIQYF.

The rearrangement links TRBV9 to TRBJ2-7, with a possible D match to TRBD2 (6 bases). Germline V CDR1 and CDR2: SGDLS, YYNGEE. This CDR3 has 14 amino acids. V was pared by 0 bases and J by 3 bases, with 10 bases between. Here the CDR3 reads CASSVGAGIYEQYF. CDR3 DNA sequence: TGTGCCAGCAGCGTAGGGGCGGGGATCTACGAGCAGTACTTC.

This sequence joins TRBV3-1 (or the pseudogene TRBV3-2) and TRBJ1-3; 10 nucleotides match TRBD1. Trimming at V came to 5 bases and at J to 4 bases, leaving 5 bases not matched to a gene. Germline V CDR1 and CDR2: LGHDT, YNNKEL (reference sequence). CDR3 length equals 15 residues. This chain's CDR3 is CASSRQGAYGNTIYF. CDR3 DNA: TGTGCCAGCAGCAGACAGGGGGCTTACGGAAACACCATATATTTT.

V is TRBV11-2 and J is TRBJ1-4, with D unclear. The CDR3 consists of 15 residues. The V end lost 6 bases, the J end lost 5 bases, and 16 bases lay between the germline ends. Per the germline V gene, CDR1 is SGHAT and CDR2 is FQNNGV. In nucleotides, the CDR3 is TGTGCCAGCAGTCCCGGGAGCTGGGGAAATGAAAAACTGTTTTTT. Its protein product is CASSPGSWGNEKLFF.

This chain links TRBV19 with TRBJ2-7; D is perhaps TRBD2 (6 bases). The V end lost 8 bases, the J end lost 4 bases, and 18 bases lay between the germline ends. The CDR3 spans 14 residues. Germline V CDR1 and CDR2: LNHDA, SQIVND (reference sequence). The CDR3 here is CASSHGTRGYEQYF. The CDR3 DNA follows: TGTGCCAGTTCCCATGGAACGCGGGGTTACGAGCAGTACTTC. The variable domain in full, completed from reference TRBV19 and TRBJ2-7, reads DGGITQSPKYLFRKEGQNVTLSCEQNLNHDAMYWYRQDPGQGLRLIYYSQIVNDFQKGDIAEGYSVSREKKESFPLTVTSAQKNPTAFYLCASSHGTRGYEQYFGPGTRLTVT.

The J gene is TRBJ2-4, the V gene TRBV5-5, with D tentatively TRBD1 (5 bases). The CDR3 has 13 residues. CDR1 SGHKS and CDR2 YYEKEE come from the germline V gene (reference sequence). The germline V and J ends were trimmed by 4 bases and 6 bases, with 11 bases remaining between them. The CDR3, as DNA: TGTGCCAGCAGCCTGCCTAGGGGAAACATTCAGTACTTC. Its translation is CASSLPRGNIQYF.

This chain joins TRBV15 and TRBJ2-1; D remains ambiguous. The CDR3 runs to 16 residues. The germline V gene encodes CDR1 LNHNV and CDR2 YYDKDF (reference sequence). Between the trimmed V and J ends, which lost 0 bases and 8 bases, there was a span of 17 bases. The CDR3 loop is CATSRDLNYPLDEQFF. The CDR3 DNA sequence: TGTGCCACCAGCAGAGATCTCAACTATCCTCTCGATGAGCAGTTCTTC.

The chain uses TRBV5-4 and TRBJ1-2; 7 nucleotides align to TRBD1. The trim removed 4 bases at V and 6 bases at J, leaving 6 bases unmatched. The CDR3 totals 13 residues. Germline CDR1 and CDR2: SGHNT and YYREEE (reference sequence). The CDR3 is CASSLRDSHGYTF. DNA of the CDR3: TGTGCCAGCAGCCTCCGGGACAGTCATGGCTACACCTTC. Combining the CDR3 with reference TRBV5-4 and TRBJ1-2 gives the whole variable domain ETGVTQSPTHLIKTRGQQVTLRCSSQSGHNTVSWYQQALGQGPQFIFQYYREEENGRGNFPPRFSGLQFPNYSSELNVNALELDDSALYLCASSLRDSHGYTFGSGTRLTVV.

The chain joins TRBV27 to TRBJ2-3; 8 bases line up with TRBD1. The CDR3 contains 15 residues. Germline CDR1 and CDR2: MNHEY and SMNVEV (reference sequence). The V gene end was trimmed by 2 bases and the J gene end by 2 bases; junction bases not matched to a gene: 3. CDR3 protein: CASSLQGAVTDTQYF. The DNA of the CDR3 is TGTGCCAGCAGTTTACAGGGGGCGGTCACAGATACGCAGTATTTT.

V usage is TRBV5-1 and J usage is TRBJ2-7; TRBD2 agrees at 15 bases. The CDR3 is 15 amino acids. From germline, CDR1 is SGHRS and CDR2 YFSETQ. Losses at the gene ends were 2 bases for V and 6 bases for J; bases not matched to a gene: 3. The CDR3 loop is CASSFEGLAGGEQYF. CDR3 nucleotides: TGCGCCAGCAGCTTCGAGGGACTAGCGGGGGGCGAGCAGTACTTC.

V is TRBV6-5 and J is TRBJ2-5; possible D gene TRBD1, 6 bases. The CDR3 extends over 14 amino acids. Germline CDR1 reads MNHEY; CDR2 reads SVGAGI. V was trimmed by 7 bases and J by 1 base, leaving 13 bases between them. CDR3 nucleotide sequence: TGTGCCAGCACCTACCGGGACACCCAAGAGACCCAGTACTTC. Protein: CASTYRDTQETQYF.

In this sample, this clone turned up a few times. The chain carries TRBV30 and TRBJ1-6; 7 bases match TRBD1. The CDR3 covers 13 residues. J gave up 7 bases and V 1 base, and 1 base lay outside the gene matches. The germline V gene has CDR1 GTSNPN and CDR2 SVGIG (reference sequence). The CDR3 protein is CAWSGDRNSPLHF. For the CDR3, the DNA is TGTGCCTGGAGTGGGGACAGAAATTCACCCCTCCACTTT.

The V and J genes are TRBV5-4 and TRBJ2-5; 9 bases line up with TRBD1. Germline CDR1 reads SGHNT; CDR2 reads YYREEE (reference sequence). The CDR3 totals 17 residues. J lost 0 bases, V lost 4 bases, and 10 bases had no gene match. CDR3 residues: CASSHKVTGGYQETQYF. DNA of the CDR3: TGTGCCAGCAGCCATAAAGTGACAGGGGGGTACCAAGAGACCCAGTACTTC.

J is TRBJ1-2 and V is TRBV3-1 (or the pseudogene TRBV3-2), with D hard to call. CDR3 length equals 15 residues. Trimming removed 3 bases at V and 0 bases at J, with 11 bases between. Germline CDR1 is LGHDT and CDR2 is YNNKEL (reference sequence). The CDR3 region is CASSQGGRTNYGYTF. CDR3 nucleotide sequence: TGTGCCAGCAGCCAGGGAGGCCGTACTAACTATGGCTACACCTTC.

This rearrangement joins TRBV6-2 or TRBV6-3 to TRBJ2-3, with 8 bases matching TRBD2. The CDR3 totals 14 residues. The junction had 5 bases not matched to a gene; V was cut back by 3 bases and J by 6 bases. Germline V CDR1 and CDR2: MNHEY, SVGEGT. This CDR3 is CASSYRGGRDTQYF. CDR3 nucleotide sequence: TGTGCCAGCAGTTATCGGGGGGGCCGGGATACGCAGTATTTT.

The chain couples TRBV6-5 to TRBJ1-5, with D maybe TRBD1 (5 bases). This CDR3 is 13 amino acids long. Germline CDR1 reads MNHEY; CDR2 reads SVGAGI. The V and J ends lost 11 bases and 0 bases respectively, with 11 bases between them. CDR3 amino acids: CAAGQNSNQPQHF. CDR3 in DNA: TGTGCCGCGGGGCAGAATAGCAATCAGCCCCAGCATTTT.

The CDR3 loop reads CASSPEQWQQVSYEQYF. In DNA, the CDR3 is TGTGCCAGCTCACCAGAGCAGTGGCAGCAGGTGTCCTACGAGCAGTACTTC. The rearrangement uses TRBV18 and TRBJ2-7, with unresolved D. Germline V gene sequence: CDR1 KGHSH, CDR2 LQKENI. There are 17 residues in the CDR3. Trimming left V 2 bases short and J 1 base short, with 18 bases between.

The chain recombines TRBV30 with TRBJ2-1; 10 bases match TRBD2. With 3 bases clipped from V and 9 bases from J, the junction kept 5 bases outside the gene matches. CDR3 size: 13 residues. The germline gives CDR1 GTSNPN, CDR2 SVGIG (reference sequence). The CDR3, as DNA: TGTGCCTGGAGACGAAGCGGGGGGGTTGAGCAGTTCTTC. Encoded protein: CAWRRSGGVEQFF.

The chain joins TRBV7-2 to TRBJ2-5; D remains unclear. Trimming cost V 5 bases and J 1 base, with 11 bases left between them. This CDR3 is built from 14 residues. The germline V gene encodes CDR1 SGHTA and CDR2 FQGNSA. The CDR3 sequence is CASSPSPIQETQYF. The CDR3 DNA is TGTGCCAGCAGCCCCTCCCCTATCCAAGAGACCCAGTACTTC.

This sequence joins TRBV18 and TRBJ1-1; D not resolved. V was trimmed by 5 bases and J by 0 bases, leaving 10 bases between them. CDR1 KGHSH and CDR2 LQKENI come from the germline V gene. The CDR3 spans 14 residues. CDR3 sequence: CASSAGSLNTEAFF. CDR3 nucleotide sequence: TGTGCCAGCTCAGCGGGGAGCTTGAACACTGAAGCTTTCTTT.

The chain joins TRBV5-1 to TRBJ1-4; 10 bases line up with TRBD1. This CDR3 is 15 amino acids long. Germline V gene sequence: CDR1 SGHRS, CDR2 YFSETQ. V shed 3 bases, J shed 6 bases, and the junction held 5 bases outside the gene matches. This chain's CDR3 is CASSWTGGEYEKLFF. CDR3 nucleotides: TGCGCCAGCAGCTGGACAGGGGGAGAGTATGAAAAACTGTTTTTT. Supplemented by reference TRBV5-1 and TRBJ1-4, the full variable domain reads KAGVTQTPRYLIKTRGQQVTLSCSPISGHRSVSWYQQTPGQGLQFLFEYFSETQRNKGNFPGRFSGRQFSNSRSEMNVSTLELGDSALYLCASSWTGGEYEKLFFGSGTQLSVL.

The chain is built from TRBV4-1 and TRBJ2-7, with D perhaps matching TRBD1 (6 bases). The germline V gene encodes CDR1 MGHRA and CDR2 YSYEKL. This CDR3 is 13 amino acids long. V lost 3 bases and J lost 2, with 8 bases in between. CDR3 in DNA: TGCGCCAGCAGCCACGACAGGACCTACGAGCAGTACTTC. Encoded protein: CASSHDRTYEQYF.

The CDR3 loop is CASSPQGGHGEQYF. The CDR3 nucleotides read TGCGCCAGCAGCCCACAGGGGGGGCACGGCGAGCAGTACTTC. The rearrangement uses TRBV5-1 and TRBJ2-7; tentative D call: TRBD1 (8 bases). V was shortened by 4 bases and J by 6 bases, with 17 bases between the two germline ends. This CDR3 spans 14 amino acids. CDR1 and CDR2 from the germline V gene are SGHRS and YFSETQ.

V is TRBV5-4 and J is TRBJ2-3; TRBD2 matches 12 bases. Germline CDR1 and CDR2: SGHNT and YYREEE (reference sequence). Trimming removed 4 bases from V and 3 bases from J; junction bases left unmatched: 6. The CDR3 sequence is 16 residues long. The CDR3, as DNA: TGTGCCAGCAGCATAAAACTAGCGGGGGGAACAGATACGCAGTATTTT. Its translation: CASSIKLAGGTDTQYF.

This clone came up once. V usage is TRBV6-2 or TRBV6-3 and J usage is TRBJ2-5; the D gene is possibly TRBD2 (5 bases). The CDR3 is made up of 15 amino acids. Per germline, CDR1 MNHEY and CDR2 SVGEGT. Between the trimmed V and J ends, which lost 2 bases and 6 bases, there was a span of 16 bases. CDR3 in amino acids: CASSYLAGSGKTQYF. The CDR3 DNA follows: TGTGCCAGCAGTTACCTAGCTGGGTCCGGGAAGACCCAGTACTTC.

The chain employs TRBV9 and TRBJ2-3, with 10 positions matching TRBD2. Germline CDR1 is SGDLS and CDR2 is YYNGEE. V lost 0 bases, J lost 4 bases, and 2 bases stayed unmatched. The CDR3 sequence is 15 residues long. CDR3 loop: CASSVGLAGADTQYF. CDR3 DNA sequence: TGTGCCAGCAGCGTAGGCCTAGCGGGGGCAGATACGCAGTATTTT.

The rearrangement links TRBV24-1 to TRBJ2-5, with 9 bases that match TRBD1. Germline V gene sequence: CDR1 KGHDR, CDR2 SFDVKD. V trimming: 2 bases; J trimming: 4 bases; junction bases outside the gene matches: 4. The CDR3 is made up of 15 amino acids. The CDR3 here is CATSDSGQGRETQYF. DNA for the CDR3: TGTGCCACCAGTGATTCAGGACAGGGGAGAGAGACCCAGTACTTC.

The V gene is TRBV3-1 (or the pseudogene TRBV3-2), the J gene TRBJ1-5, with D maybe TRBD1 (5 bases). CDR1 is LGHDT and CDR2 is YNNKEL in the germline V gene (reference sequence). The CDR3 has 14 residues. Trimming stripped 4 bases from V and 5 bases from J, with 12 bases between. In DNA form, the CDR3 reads TGTGCCAGCAGCCCCGGGACTGGACATCAGCCCCAGCATTTT. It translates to CASSPGTGHQPQHF.

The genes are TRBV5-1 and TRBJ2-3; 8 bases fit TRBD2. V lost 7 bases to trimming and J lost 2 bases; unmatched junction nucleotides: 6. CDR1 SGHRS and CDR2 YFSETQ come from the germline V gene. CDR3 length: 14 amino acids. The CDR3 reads CASSPGLDTDTQYF. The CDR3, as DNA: TGCGCCAGCTCGCCGGGACTAGACACAGATACGCAGTATTTT.

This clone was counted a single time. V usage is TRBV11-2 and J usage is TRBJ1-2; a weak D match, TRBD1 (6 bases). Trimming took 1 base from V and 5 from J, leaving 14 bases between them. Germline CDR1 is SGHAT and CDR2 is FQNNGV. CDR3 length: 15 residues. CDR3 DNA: TGTGCCAGCAGCTTAGGACAGGAGCCCTCGTATGGCTACACCTTC. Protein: CASSLGQEPSYGYTF.

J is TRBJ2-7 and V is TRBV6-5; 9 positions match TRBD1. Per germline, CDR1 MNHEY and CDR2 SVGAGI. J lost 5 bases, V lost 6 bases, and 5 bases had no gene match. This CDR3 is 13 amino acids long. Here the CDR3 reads CASRVQGADEQYF. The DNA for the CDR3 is TGTGCCAGCAGAGTACAGGGGGCGGACGAGCAGTACTTC.

The CDR3 DNA is TGTGCCAGCAGCTTGGGTTTCGATGAGCAGTTCTTC. It translates to CASSLGFDEQFF. This sequence joins TRBV5-6 and TRBJ2-1, with D unclear. Germline loops: CDR1 SGHDT, CDR2 YYEEEE. The CDR3 is 12 amino acids. V was pared by 0 bases and J by 8 bases, with 6 bases between.